The 23 T cell receptor beta chains below all came from one sample that was sequenced in a study of OX40 agonist ivuxolimab in advanced cancers. Clones were sequenced by immunoSEQ multiplex PCR, and TCRdb holds only the in-frame ones, with some missing. The sample shows 60,000 to 85,000 clones, roughly 90% of them seen only once. The sequenced sample was CD4+ or CD8+ T cells sorted from blood, obtained in a trial of the OX40 agonist ivuxolimab. The receptor set was obtained from an adult with an advanced solid tumor such as melanoma, head and neck, liver or kidney cancer.

The chain uses TRBV19 and TRBJ1-2, with D perhaps matching TRBD1 (6 bases). Germline V lookup: CDR1 LNHDA, CDR2 SQIVND (reference sequence). The CDR3 loop spans 14 amino acids. V lost 3 bases and J lost 3, with 11 bases in between. The CDR3 DNA is TGTGCCAGTAGTATTAGTAGGGGGGACTATGGCTACACCTTC. Its protein is CASSISRGDYGYTF.

The chain links TRBV19 to TRBJ1-4; perhaps TRBD1 as D (5 bases). Germline V CDR1 and CDR2: LNHDA, SQIVND (reference sequence). Trimming left V 5 bases short and J 7 bases short, with 17 bases between. CDR3 size: 15 residues. The CDR3 DNA is TGTGCCAGTAGTGTTTCCGGGACCTCGGGTGAAAAACTGTTTTTT. Protein sequence: CASSVSGTSGEKLFF.

The J gene is TRBJ1-1, the V gene TRBV6-5; D is undetermined. The CDR3 covers 13 residues. CDR1 is MNHEY and CDR2 is SVGAGI in the germline V gene. Trimming stripped 1 base from V and 5 bases from J, with 8 bases between. This CDR3 reads CASSYYGGTEAFF. DNA of the CDR3: TGTGCCAGCAGTTACTATGGAGGGACTGAAGCTTTCTTT.

The V gene is TRBV11-2, the J gene TRBJ1-2; the D gene is possibly TRBD1 (5 bases). The CDR3 loop spans 15 amino acids. The V gene lost 5 bases and the J gene lost 8 bases, with 21 bases spanning the gap. The V gene's germline CDR1 is SGHAT and CDR2 FQNNGV. The CDR3, as DNA: TGTGCCAGCAGCCCCGGGGGGGGGTCAGCGTGGGGCTACACCTTC. Its protein is CASSPGGGSAWGYTF.

The chain links TRBV19 to TRBJ1-2, with D possibly being TRBD1 (5 bases). CDR1 and CDR2 (germline): LNHDA, SQIVND (reference sequence). V was trimmed by 3 bases and J by 9 bases, leaving 20 bases between them. This CDR3 has 15 amino acids. The CDR3: CASSMAHGAANSYTF. For the CDR3, the DNA is TGTGCCAGTAGTATGGCGCACGGGGCAGCAAATAGCTACACCTTC. Full variable domain (missing parts from reference TRBV19 and TRBJ1-2): DGGITQSPKYLFRKEGQNVTLSCEQNLNHDAMYWYRQDPGQGLRLIYYSQIVNDFQKGDIAEGYSVSREKKESFPLTVTSAQKNPTAFYLCASSMAHGAANSYTFGSGTRLTVV.

This chain links TRBV4-1 with TRBJ2-1; the match to TRBD2 covers 12 bases. The CDR3 sequence is 18 residues long. V trimming: 3 bases; J trimming: 7 bases; junction bases outside the gene matches: 13. Germline assignment: CDR1 MGHRA and CDR2 YSYEKL. The CDR3, as DNA: TGCGCCAGCAGCCACCCTGCCTGGACTAGCGGGGACGGGAATGAGCAGTTCTTC. Translating it yields CASSHPAWTSGDGNEQFF.

V and J are TRBV11-2 and TRBJ2-3; the D is unclear. From germline, CDR1 is SGHAT and CDR2 FQNNGV. CDR3 size: 14 residues. The ends were cut back, 3 bases at V and 4 bases at J, with 11 bases in the middle. CDR3 residues: CASSFVAASDTQYF. In DNA, the CDR3 is TGTGCCAGCAGCTTTGTCGCGGCATCAGATACGCAGTATTTT.

The chain has TRBV11-2 and TRBJ1-2, with D possibly being TRBD1 (6 bases). With 5 bases removed from V and 5 bases from J, the gap between germline ends came to 15 bases. The length of the CDR3 is 14 residues. From germline, CDR1 is SGHAT and CDR2 FQNNGV. The CDR3 reads CASSPGRGAYGYTF. The CDR3 DNA reads TGTGCCAGCAGCCCAGGCCGGGGGGCATATGGCTACACCTTC.

V usage is TRBV7-9 and J usage is TRBJ1-2; the D gene is possibly TRBD1 (5 bases). The V gene's germline CDR1 is SEHNR and CDR2 FQNEAQ (reference sequence). The CDR3 contains 16 residues. The germline V and J ends were trimmed by 4 bases and 3 bases, with 18 bases remaining between them. The chain's CDR3 is CASSSSLTDAYYGYTF. The CDR3 DNA follows: TGTGCCAGCAGCTCTAGCCTGACAGACGCTTACTATGGCTACACCTTC.

The V and J genes are TRBV6-4 and TRBJ2-1; no clear D. V was trimmed by 5 bases and J by 0 bases, leaving 8 bases between them. CDR1 is MRHNA and CDR2 is SNTAGT in the germline V gene. The CDR3 consists of 14 residues. CDR3 protein: CASSYVSSYNEQFF. DNA for the CDR3: TGTGCCAGCAGTTACGTTAGCTCCTACAATGAGCAGTTCTTC.

The chain recombines TRBV5-1 with TRBJ2-5, with D perhaps TRBD1 or TRBD2 (6 bases each). Germline-derived CDR1 and CDR2 are SGHRS and YFSETQ. With 1 base removed from V and 1 base from J, the gap between germline ends came to 11 bases. CDR3 length: 15 residues. The CDR3 is CASSLIGGPQETQYF. DNA of the CDR3: TGCGCCAGCAGCTTGATCGGGGGCCCCCAAGAGACCCAGTACTTC.

The chain carries TRBV7-9 and TRBJ1-6; D is ambiguous. CDR1 and CDR2 (germline): SEHNR, FQNEAQ (reference sequence). Trimming cost V 1 base and J 8 bases, with 6 bases left between them. This CDR3 has 13 residues. CDR3 sequence (DNA): TGTGCCAGCAGCTTAGAGCGGGATTCACCCCTCCACTTT. This codes for CASSLERDSPLHF.

J is TRBJ1-1 and V is TRBV12-5; a weak D match, TRBD1 (5 bases). V lost 2 bases, J lost 2 bases, and 12 bases lay in between. This CDR3 is built from 15 residues. In germline, CDR1 is LGHNT, CDR2 FRNRAP. CDR3 residues: CASGLTQTDNTEAFF. The CDR3 nucleotides read TGTGCTAGTGGTTTGACCCAGACAGACAACACTGAAGCTTTCTTT.

This chain uses TRBV9 with TRBJ1-6, with a possible D match to TRBD1 (5 bases). V lost 0 bases, J lost 10 bases, and 14 bases lay in between. The CDR3 is 15 residues long. Germline V gives CDR1 SGDLS, CDR2 YYNGEE. The CDR3 reads CASSVEVGLGSPLHF. CDR3 sequence (DNA): TGTGCCAGCAGCGTAGAGGTGGGACTTGGGTCACCCCTCCACTTT.

The J gene is TRBJ2-7, the V gene TRBV5-5; D remains unclear. There are 12 residues in the CDR3. V dropped 1 base and J dropped 3 bases, with 5 bases sitting between them. The germline gives CDR1 SGHKS, CDR2 YYEKEE (reference sequence). The CDR3 protein is CASSLSNYEQYF. The CDR3 nucleotides read TGTGCCAGCAGCTTGTCAAACTACGAGCAGTACTTC.

This clone was found once. The chain carries TRBV6-5 and TRBJ2-1; tentatively, D is TRBD1 (6 bases). With 4 bases removed from V and 9 bases from J, the gap between germline ends came to 19 bases. The CDR3 has 15 amino acids. Per germline, CDR1 MNHEY and CDR2 SVGAGI. CDR3 protein: CASSLTGTGYPEQFF. CDR3 bases: TGTGCCAGCAGTTTGACCGGAACAGGGTATCCTGAGCAGTTCTTC.

This clone was picked up one time. The chain is built from TRBV4-1 and TRBJ1-1, with 11 bases fitting TRBD1. V lost 4 bases and J lost 1; bases outside the gene matches: 8. Germline assignment: CDR1 MGHRA and CDR2 YSYEKL. There are 17 residues in the CDR3. The CDR3 DNA reads TGCGCCAGCAGCCCCCGGGAAGGACAGGGGGCGAACACTGAAGCTTTCTTT. Its translation is CASSPREGQGANTEAFF.

The chain has TRBV13 and TRBJ2-7; TRBD1 matches 10 bases. V gave up 5 bases and J gave up 3 bases; unmatched junction bases: 7. This CDR3 comprises 15 residues. CDR1 and CDR2 (germline): PRHDT, FYEKMQ (reference sequence). For the CDR3, the DNA is TGTGCCAGCAGCGGGGGGACAGGGGCGTACTACGAGCAGTACTTC. As protein: CASSGGTGAYYEQYF.

This chain links TRBV15 with TRBJ1-3, with 8 positions matching TRBD1. Germline loops: CDR1 LNHNV, CDR2 YYDKDF (reference sequence). The CDR3 consists of 16 residues. V was pared by 2 bases and J by 2 bases, with 5 bases of the junction left unmatched. The CDR3 protein is CATSRPDRVTGNTIYF. DNA of the CDR3: TGTGCCACCAGCAGACCGGACAGGGTTACTGGAAACACCATATATTTT.

This clone was counted once. J is TRBJ2-2 and V is TRBV7-2; D is unclear. V lost 9 bases to trimming and J lost 2 bases, with 13 bases between them. The germline CDR1 and CDR2 sequences are SGHTA and FQGNSA. This CDR3 region has 14 residues. CDR3 region: CASRVNYNTGELFF. DNA for the CDR3: TGTGCCAGTCGAGTGAACTACAACACCGGGGAGCTGTTTTTT.

The chain has TRBV9 and TRBJ2-3; tentatively, D is TRBD1 or TRBD2 (5 bases each). The V gene lost 0 bases and the J gene lost 4 bases, with 12 bases spanning the gap. The CDR3 has 15 residues. Per germline, CDR1 SGDLS and CDR2 YYNGEE. In DNA form, the CDR3 reads TGTGCCAGCAGCGTAGAGTATCGGGGCCCAGATACGCAGTATTTT. Protein: CASSVEYRGPDTQYF.

The V gene is TRBV9, the J gene TRBJ1-1; 9 positions agree with TRBD1. This CDR3 is built from 15 residues. The trim removed 3 bases at V and 4 bases at J, leaving 7 bases unmatched. Germline CDR1 is SGDLS and CDR2 is YYNGEE. As DNA, the CDR3 is TGTGCCAGCAGCGACCGGGACAGGGCCGTCACTGAAGCTTTCTTT. Translation gives CASSDRDRAVTEAFF.

V usage is TRBV11-2 and J usage is TRBJ2-1; TRBD2 aligns across 14 bases. CDR1 is SGHAT, CDR2 FQNNGV, per germline. With V trimmed by 5 bases and J by 3 bases, 6 bases remained unmatched. The CDR3 spans 17 residues. This chain's CDR3 is CASSTGTSGGYYNEQFF. The CDR3 DNA sequence: TGTGCCAGCAGCACAGGGACTAGCGGGGGATACTACAATGAGCAGTTCTTC.